This T cell receptor (beta chain) was retrieved from a study of T cells in women clearing cervical HPV infection. Study background: Cases: HPV16-related CIN3 or worse on histology, a couple of invasive cancers. Blood came at first lesion visit for cases, post-clearance for controls.

Produced via immunoSEQ multiplex PCR; TCRdb's table is partial and in-frame only. The sample holds around 46,000 clones. All donors had a single incident cervical HPV16 infection, not prevalent. Study-level results: CIN3+ cases had significantly higher TCR repertoire richness than controls, but evenness did not differ.

Germline V gene lookup returns CDR1 MNHEY and CDR2 SMNVEV (reference sequence). The V gene lost 5 bases and the J gene lost 3 bases, with 13 bases spanning the gap. The CDR3 extends over 15 amino acids. On this clone itself: What it recognizes is unknown. With the read ending 3 residues before the CDR3 end, the germline J gene is used to fill in that end.

Specimen: blood buffy coat. This TCR derives from a woman aged 18 to 69 with a cervical HPV16 infection that either progressed to CIN3+ or cleared (not recorded which). The chain joins TRBV27 to TRBJ2-2; possible D gene TRBD1, 6 bases. Partial CDR3 DNA: TGTGCCAGCAGTCTACAGGGTTGGGACACCGGGGAG. Its translation: CASSLQGWDTGE. The full CDR3 protein reads CASSLQGWDTGELFF.